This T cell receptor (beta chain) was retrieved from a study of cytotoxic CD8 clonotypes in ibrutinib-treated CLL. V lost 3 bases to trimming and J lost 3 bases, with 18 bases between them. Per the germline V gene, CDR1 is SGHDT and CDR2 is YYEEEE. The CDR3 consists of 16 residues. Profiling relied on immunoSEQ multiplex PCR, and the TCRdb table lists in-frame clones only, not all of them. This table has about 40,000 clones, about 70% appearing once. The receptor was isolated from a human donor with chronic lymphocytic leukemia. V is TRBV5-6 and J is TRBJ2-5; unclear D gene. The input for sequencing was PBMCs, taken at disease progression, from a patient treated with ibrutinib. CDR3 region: CASSSWGFWRKETQYF. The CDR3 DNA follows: TGTGCCAGCAGCTCGTGGGGTTTTTGGCGGAAAGAGACCCAGTACTTC.